A selection of T cell receptor beta chains follows, all from one sample in a study of shared clonotypes between healthy human individuals. Clones were sequenced by immunoSEQ multiplex PCR, and TCRdb holds only the in-frame ones, with some missing. The sample holds around 1.9 million clones, 80% to 95% seen once. The source material was naive CD8+ T cells from PBMCs. The receptors shown here come from a man aged 18 to 30 in good health. Some clones in this sample may be carry-over from other donors' samples. Each CDR3 is given with its conserved first and last residue. A D gene is named only where the DNA matches it firmly. The listing skips clone size in some rows; elsewhere it reads once, few, many or a size class.

>TRBD2|.|TRBJ2-1|TRBV19|15
TGTGCCAGTAGTCCCCGAGCGGGAGACCACAATGAGCAGTTCTTC
CASSPRAGDHNEQFF
>.|.|TRBJ2-2|TRBV11-3|13
TGTGCCAGCAGCTTAGCTCTCACCGGGGAGCTGTTTTTT
CASSLALTGELFF
>.|.|TRBJ2-7|TRBV10-3|14
TGTGCCATCAGTGAAGTGGGAGGAAACTACGAGCAGTACTTC
CAISEVGGNYEQYF
>TRBD1|.|TRBJ2-7|TRBV9|15
TGTGCCAGCAGCGTAGGACAGGGGGTATCCTACGAGCAGTACTTC
CASSVGQGVSYEQYF
>.|.|TRBJ2-1|TRBV18|12
TGTGCCAGCTCACGAGAAGGGAATGAGCAGTTCTTC
CASSREGNEQFF
>TRBD1|.|TRBJ2-7|TRBV4-3|16
TGCGCCAGCAGCCAAGACATATCGGGACAGCTTTACGAGCAGTACTTC
CASSQDISGQLYEQYF
>.|.|TRBJ1-1|TRBV28|14
TGTGCCAGCAGTTGGGGACTGGGGGGATCTGAAGCTTTCTTT
CASSWGLGGSEAFF
>.|.|TRBJ2-3|TRBV28|14
TGTGCCAGCAGAGGGCTAATAAGAACAGATACGCAGTATTTT
CASRGLIRTDTQYF
>.|.|TRBJ2-3|TRBV5-4|13
TGTGCCAGCAGACCCGCCGGCAAACCCACGCAGTATTTT
CASRPAGKPTQYF
>.|.|TRBJ2-7|TRBV7-9|13
TGTGCCAGCAGCCTCTTACTGGACTACGAGCAGTACTTC
CASSLLLDYEQYF
>.|.|TRBJ1-4|TRBV27|16
TGTGCCAGCAGTCCTTACGGGATGACGGCTAATGAAAAACTGTTTTTT
CASSPYGMTANEKLFF
>TRBD1|.|TRBJ2-7|TRBV7-8|15
TGTGCCAGCAGATCGGGACAGGGGAGCTCCTACGAGCAGTACTTC
CASRSGQGSSYEQYF
>TRBD1|.|TRBJ2-7|TRBV27|17
TGTGCCAGCAGTGTAGGTCCGGGACAGGGGATACCTCCCTATCAGTACTTC
CASSVGPGQGIPPYQYF
>.|.|TRBJ2-7|TRBV5-6|13
TGTGCCAGCAGCTTGGGAGGGCTCTACGAGCAGTACTTC
CASSLGGLYEQYF
>.|.|TRBJ2-7|TRBV11-2|16
TGTGCCAGCAGCTTAGCCGGGACGCATCCTACCTACGAGCAGTACTTC
CASSLAGTHPTYEQYF
>.|.|TRBJ2-2|TRBV2|16
TGTGCCAGCAGTGAAGACCCTGGAAGTAACACCGGGGAGCTGTTTTTT
CASSEDPGSNTGELFF
>.|.|TRBJ2-5|TRBV21-1|20
TGTGCCAGCAGCAAAGTGAGACTAGCGGGAGGGAGGCCCCCCCAAGAGACCCAGTACTTC
CASSKVRLAGGRPPQETQYF
>.|.|TRBJ2-1|TRBV30|13
TGTGCCTTCCGGGACACCTCCTACAATGAGCAGTTCTTC
CAFRDTSYNEQFF
>.|.|TRBJ1-1|TRBV7-3|14
TGTGCCAGCAGCTTGAGGGGGTCGACGACTGAAGCTTTCTTT
CASSLRGSTTEAFF
>.|.|TRBJ1-3|TRBV19|13
TGTGCCAGTAGGGACTTCTCTGGAAACACCATATATTTT
CASRDFSGNTIYF
>TRBD2|.|TRBJ2-7|TRBV27|12
TGTGCCAGCAGCGGACTAGCGGGGGAGCAGTACTTC
CASSGLAGEQYF
>TRBD1|once|TRBJ2-7|TRBV5-6|14
TGTGCCAGCAGCTTGGGCAGGGGGCTAGTAGGGCAGTACTTC
CASSLGRGLVGQYF
>.|.|TRBJ2-1|TRBV27|13
TGTGCCAGCAGTTTACAGGGTGAGGGTGAGCAGTTCTTC
CASSLQGEGEQFF
>TRBD2|.|TRBJ2-3|TRBV2|18
TGTGCCAGCAGTGAAATAAGCGCTAGCGGGAGGGCCTTAGATACGCAGTATTTT
CASSEISASGRALDTQYF
>.|.|TRBJ2-1|TRBV9|14
TGTGCCAGCAGCGTAGGCGACTTCTACAATGAGCAGTTCTTC
CASSVGDFYNEQFF
>.|.|TRBJ2-7|TRBV6-5|14
TGTGCCAGCAGCCCCTCGGAGGGAGCCGACGAGCAGTACTTC
CASSPSEGADEQYF
>.|.|TRBJ2-7|TRBV25-1|11
TGTGCCAGCGGCAGGGGCCACGAGCAGTACTTC
CASGRGHEQYF
>.|.|TRBJ2-7|TRBV6-6|14
TGTGCCAGCTCTGAGGAGGGTTTGGGCTACGAGCAGTACTTC
CASSEEGLGYEQYF